This T cell receptor beta chain was documented in a study of CD8 T cells in Susac syndrome. Reverse transcription of about 0.45 to 1 ug RNA was carried out with random hexamers. TCRdb analysed the immunoSEQ multiplex PCR reads with MiXCR anew, one entry per CDR3 protein. The sample lists roughly 140,000 distinct CDR3 sequences, over 85% occurring once. V lost 1 base, J lost 8 bases, and 14 bases lay in between. In germline, CDR1 is MGHDK, CDR2 SYGVNS. The CDR3 spans 14 residues. The clonotype comes from a human donor with multiple sclerosis. The V gene is TRBV25-1, the J gene TRBJ1-2; D unresolved. Material: CD8+ T cells from PBMCs. The CDR3 is CASSEWVAGPGYTF. CDR3 bases: TGTGCCAGCAGTGAATGGGTGGCTGGGCCAGGCTACACCTTC.